This T cell receptor (beta chain) came from a study of regulatory T cells in long-lasting Graves disease. Time point reported: persistent/refractory GD, antithyroid drugs over 5 years with positive TRAb. The authors made the TCR library using RNA they extracted from PBMCs. Arm-PCR of CDR3 regions and iRepertoire HTBI primers were the basis on which TCR beta libraries were built. MiXCR was run by TCRdb on the multiplex PCR reads, yielding one entry per CDR3 protein. Of 600,000 to 850,000 distinct CDR3 sequences in the sample, approximately 31% were seen once. Study findings and constraints: Lower TCR diversity was seen in persistent Graves' patients than in newly diagnosed ones.

Of note for this clonotype: Its specificity is not known.

Trimming cost V 3 bases and J 0 bases, with 11 bases left between them. The V gene's germline CDR1 is MDHEN and CDR2 SYDVKM. The CDR3 is made up of 15 amino acids. Sample: peripheral blood mononuclear cells (PBMCs), taken when the disease was refractory, from a patient treated with antithyroid drugs. This sequence was found in a female donor with Graves disease. The V gene is TRBV28, the J gene TRBJ1-2; a possible D gene is TRBD1 (6 bases). In nucleotides, the CDR3 is TGTGCCAGCAGTTTTGCGGACAGACCTAACTATGGCTACACCTTC. Translation: CASSFADRPNYGYTF.